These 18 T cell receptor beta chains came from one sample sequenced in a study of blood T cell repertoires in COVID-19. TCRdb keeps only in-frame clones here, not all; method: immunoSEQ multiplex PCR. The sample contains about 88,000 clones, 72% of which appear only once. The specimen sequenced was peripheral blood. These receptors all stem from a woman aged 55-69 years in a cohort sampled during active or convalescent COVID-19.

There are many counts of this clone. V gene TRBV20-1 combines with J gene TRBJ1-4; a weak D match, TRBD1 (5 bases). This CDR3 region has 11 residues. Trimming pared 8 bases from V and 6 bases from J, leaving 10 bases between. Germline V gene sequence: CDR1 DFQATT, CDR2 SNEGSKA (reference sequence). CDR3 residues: CSTDRDEKLFF. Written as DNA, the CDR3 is TGCAGTACCGACAGAGATGAAAAACTGTTTTTT.

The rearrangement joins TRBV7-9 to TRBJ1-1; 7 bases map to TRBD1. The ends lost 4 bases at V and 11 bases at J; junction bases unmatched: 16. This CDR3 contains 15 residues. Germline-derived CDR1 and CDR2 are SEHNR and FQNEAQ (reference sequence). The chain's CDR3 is CASSYAGTASRKAFF. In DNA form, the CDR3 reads TGTGCCAGCAGCTACGCCGGGACAGCCTCGAGAAAGGCTTTCTTT.

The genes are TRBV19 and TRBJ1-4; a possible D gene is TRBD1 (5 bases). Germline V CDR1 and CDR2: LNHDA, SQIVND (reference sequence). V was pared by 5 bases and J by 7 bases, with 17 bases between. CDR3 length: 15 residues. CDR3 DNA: TGTGCCAGTAGTTCGGGGAGGGGTCGTCTTGAAAAACTGTTTTTT. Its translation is CASSSGRGRLEKLFF.

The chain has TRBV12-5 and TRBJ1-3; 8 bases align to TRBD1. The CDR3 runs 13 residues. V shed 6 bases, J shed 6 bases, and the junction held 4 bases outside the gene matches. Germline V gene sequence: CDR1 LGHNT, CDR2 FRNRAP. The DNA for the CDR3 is TGTGCTAGTGGGGACAGGGACGTAAACACCATATATTTT. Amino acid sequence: CASGDRDVNTIYF.

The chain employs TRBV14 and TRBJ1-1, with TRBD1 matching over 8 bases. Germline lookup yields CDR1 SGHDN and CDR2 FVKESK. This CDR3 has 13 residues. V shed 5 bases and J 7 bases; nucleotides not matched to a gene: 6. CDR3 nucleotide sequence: TGTGCCAGCAGCGGACAGGGTAAAAGTGAAGCTTTCTTT. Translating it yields CASSGQGKSEAFF.

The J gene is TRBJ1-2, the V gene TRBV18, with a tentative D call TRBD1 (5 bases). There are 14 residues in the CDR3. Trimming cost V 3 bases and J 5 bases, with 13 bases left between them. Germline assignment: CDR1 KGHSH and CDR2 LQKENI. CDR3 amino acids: CASSPVPGVYGYTF. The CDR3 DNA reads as TGTGCCAGCTCACCGGTACCGGGGGTATATGGCTACACCTTC.

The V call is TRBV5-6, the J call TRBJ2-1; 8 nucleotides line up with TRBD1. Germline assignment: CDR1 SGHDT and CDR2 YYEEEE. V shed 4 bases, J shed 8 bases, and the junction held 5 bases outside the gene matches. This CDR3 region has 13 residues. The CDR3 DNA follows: TGTGCCAGCAGCGCACAGGGGGGCTATGAGCAGTTCTTC. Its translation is CASSAQGGYEQFF.

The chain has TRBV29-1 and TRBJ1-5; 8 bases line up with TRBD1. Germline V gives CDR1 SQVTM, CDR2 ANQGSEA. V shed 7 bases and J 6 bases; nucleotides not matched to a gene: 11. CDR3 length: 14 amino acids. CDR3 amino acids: CSAGTGMLGQPQHF. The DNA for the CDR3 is TGCAGCGCAGGGACAGGCATGTTAGGTCAGCCCCAGCATTTT.

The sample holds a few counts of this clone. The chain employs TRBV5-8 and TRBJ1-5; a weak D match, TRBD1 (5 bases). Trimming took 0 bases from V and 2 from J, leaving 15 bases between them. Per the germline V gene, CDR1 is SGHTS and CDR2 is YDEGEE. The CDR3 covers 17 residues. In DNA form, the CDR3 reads TGTGCCAGCAGCTTGGAGTCAGGGCCTCGTGGCAATCAGCCCCAGCATTTT. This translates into CASSLESGPRGNQPQHF.

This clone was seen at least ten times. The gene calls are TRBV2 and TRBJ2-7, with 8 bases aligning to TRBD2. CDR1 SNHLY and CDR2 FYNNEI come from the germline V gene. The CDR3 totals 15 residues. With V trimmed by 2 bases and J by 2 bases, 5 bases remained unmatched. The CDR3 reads CASSESGGVTYEQYF. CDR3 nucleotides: TGTGCCAGCAGTGAAAGCGGGGGAGTAACCTACGAGCAGTACTTC.

CDR3 sequence (DNA): TGTGCCAGCAGCTTGGAACCCCTTCGAGGGGGAACCACAGATACGCAGTATTTT. Translating gives CASSLEPLRGGTTDTQYF. The chain employs TRBV5-4 and TRBJ2-3; D is perhaps TRBD1 (6 bases). The V gene lost 0 bases and the J gene lost 2 bases, with 19 bases spanning the gap. Germline-derived CDR1 and CDR2 are SGHNT and YYREEE (reference sequence). This CDR3 has 18 amino acids.

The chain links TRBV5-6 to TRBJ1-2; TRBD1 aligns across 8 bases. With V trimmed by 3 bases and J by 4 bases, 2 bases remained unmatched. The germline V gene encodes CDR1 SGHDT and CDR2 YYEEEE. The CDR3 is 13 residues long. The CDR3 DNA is TGTGCCAGCAGCTCGGGACAGGCCTATGGCTACACCTTC. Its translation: CASSSGQAYGYTF.

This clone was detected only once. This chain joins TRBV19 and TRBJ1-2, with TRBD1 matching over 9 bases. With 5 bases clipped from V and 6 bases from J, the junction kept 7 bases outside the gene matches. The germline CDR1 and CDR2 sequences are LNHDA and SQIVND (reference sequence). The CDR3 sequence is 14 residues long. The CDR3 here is CASSQNRGQHGYTF. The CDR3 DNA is TGTGCCAGTAGTCAAAACAGGGGGCAACATGGCTACACCTTC.

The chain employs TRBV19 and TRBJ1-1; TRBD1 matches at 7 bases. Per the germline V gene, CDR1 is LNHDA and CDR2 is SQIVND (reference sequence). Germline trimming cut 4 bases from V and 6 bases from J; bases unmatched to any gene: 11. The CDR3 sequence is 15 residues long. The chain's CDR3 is CASSKRTGPPPEAFF. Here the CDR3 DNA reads TGTGCCAGTAGTAAAAGGACAGGCCCCCCCCCTGAAGCTTTCTTT.

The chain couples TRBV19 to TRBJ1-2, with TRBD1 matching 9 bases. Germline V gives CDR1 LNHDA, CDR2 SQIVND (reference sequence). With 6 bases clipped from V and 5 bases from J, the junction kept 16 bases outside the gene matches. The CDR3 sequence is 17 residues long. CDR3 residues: CASSQQGARSLRYGYTF. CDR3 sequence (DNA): TGTGCCAGTAGCCAACAGGGGGCGAGAAGTCTTAGATATGGCTACACCTTC.

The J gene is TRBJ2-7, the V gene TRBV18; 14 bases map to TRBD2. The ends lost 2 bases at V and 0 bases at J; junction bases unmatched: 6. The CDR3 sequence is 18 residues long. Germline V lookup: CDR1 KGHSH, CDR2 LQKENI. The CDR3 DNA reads TGTGCCAGCTCACCAGGGACTAGCGGGGGCGCCTCCTCCTACGAGCAGTACTTC. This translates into CASSPGTSGGASSYEQYF.

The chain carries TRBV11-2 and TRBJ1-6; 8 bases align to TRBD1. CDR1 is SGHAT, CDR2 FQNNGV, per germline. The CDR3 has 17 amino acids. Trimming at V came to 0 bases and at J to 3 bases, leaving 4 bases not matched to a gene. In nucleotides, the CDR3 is TGTGCCAGCAGCTTAGACGAGGGACAGGTCTATAATTCACCCCTCCACTTT. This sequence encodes CASSLDEGQVYNSPLHF.

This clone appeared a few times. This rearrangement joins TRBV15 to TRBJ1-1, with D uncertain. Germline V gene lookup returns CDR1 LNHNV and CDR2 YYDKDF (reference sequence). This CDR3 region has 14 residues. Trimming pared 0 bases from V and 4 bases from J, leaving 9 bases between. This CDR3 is CATSRDMRVTEAFF. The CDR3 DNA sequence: TGTGCCACCAGCAGAGATATGAGGGTCACTGAAGCTTTCTTT.